The 10 T cell receptor beta chains in this list originate from one sample, sequenced in a study of T cell responses to AZD1222 COVID-19 vaccine (dated by TCRdb to about 2021). The method behind the library was the immunoSEQ multiplex PCR assay. The table was pulled from immuneACCESS by TCRdb, which kept in-frame rearrangements only. Such tables lose some clones; where checked, under half of the loss comes from unresolved V genes, and the rest has no known cause. The table for this sample lists under 150,000 clones; about 90% of them were counted only once. Together, the top ten hold over 8.5% of the sample. The sample's time point label is to be understood as: about 28 days (+/-7) after the second vaccine dose. The sample here was peripheral blood, taken 28 days after the second AZD1222 dose. The receptors were gathered from an adult who received the AZD1222 COVID-19 vaccine.

This rearrangement joins TRBV30 to TRBJ1-2, with 9 positions matching TRBD1. The V and J ends lost 5 bases and 7 bases, in that order; junction bases with no gene match: 5. Germline V gene data show CDR1 as GTSNPN and CDR2 as SVGIG (reference sequence). This CDR3 is built from 12 residues. The CDR3 loop reads CAWEQGARGYTF. The CDR3 region has the DNA TGTGCCTGGGAACAGGGGGCGCGTGGCTACACCTTC.

This sequence joins TRBV12-3 or TRBV12-4 and TRBJ1-2; 10 bases agree with TRBD1. Trimming at V came to 5 bases and at J to 6 bases, leaving 3 bases not matched to a gene. This CDR3 spans 13 amino acids. The CDR3 protein is CASSPGTGDGYTF. CDR3 nucleotide sequence: TGTGCCAGCAGTCCGGGGACAGGGGATGGCTACACCTTC.

This chain joins TRBV12-3 or TRBV12-4 and TRBJ1-2; D remains ambiguous. Trimming shortened V by 6 bases and J by 5 bases, and 13 bases separated the two germline ends. There are 13 residues in the CDR3. CDR3 bases: TGTGCCAGCAGCTCCGGGGAGATGTATGGCTACACCTTC. Its protein product is CASSSGEMYGYTF.

This chain joins TRBV30 and TRBJ1-1; D perhaps matches TRBD1 (5 bases). The germline gives CDR1 GTSNPN, CDR2 SVGIG (reference sequence). V was pared by 5 bases and J by 4 bases, with 14 bases between. The CDR3 extends over 13 amino acids. This CDR3 is CAWRGQGFTEAFF. CDR3 coding DNA: TGTGCCTGGCGAGGCCAGGGCTTCACTGAAGCTTTCTTT.

The V call is TRBV7-2, the J call TRBJ2-1; 7 bases fit TRBD1. Trimming took 1 base from V and 2 from J; bases not matched to a gene: 2. This CDR3 has 15 residues. Germline V CDR1 and CDR2: SGHTA, FQGNSA. CDR3 residues: CASSLGQGAYNEQFF. The CDR3 DNA sequence: TGTGCCAGCAGCTTAGGCCAGGGGGCCTACAATGAGCAGTTCTTC.

The chain employs TRBV21-1 and TRBJ1-2; the table calls TRBD1, which could not be checked here. TRBV21-1 is a known pseudogene. CDR3 length equals 19 residues. CDR3 sequence: CASSNFPEQGPFLTYGYTF. For the CDR3, the DNA is TGTGCCAGCAGCAATTTCCCCGAACAGGGACCCTTCTTAACCTATGGCTACACCTTC.

The genes are TRBV5-5 and TRBJ1-2, with 7 positions matching TRBD1. The V and J ends lost 2 bases and 6 bases, in that order; junction bases with no gene match: 10. Per germline, CDR1 SGHKS and CDR2 YYEKEE (reference sequence). The length of the CDR3 is 15 residues. The CDR3 is CASSLYPGTVDGYTF. In DNA form, the CDR3 reads TGTGCCAGCAGCTTATACCCCGGGACAGTTGATGGCTACACCTTC.

There are a few counts of this clone. This sequence joins TRBV5-6 and TRBJ2-3; D gene unclear. Germline loops: CDR1 SGHDT, CDR2 YYEEEE. CDR3 length: 14 residues. Trimming shortened V by 3 bases and J by 4 bases, and 12 bases separated the two germline ends. CDR3 amino acids: CASSSLLNSDTQYF. As DNA, the CDR3 is TGTGCCAGCAGCTCATTACTGAACTCAGATACGCAGTATTTT. Using reference TRBV5-6 and TRBJ2-3 for the parts outside the CDR3, the full variable domain is DAGVTQSPTHLIKTRGQQVTLRCSPKSGHDTVSWYQQALGQGPQFIFQYYEEEERQRGNFPDRFSGHQFPNYSSELNVNALLLGDSALYLCASSSLLNSDTQYFGPGTRLTVL.

This clone was recorded once. The CDR3 bases are TGTGCCAGCAGTGTACAGGACAGCGGAACTGAAGCTTTCTTT. Translation: CASSVQDSGTEAFF. The chain combines TRBV2 with TRBJ1-1; possible D gene TRBD1, 6 bases. Germline V gives CDR1 SNHLY, CDR2 FYNNEI. This CDR3 is 14 amino acids long. V lost 4 bases and J lost 5, with 14 bases in between. Full variable domain (remainder filled in from reference TRBV2 and TRBJ1-1): EPEVTQTPSHQVTQMGQEVILRCVPISNHLYFYWYRQILGQKVEFLVSFYNNEISEKSEIFDDQFSVERPDGSNFTLKIRSTKLEDSAMYFCASSVQDSGTEAFFGQGTRLTVV.

The chain joins TRBV2 to TRBJ1-4; 7 bases align to TRBD1. Germline assignment: CDR1 SNHLY and CDR2 FYNNEI. Trimming cost V 8 bases and J 8 bases; bases outside gene matches: 11. The CDR3 is 14 amino acids. CDR3 residues: CASSGTAVGEKLFF. In DNA form, the CDR3 reads TGTGCCAGCTCCGGGACAGCCGTCGGCGAAAAACTGTTTTTT.